Listed below are T cell receptor beta chains from one sample, sequenced in a study of beta chain features in type 1 diabetes. Repertoires were generated with immunoSEQ multiplex PCR, while TCRdb's copy carries only in-frame clones and drops some. The data contain a few hundred thousand clones, approximately 15% of them seen just once; the ten biggest clones take up approximately 0.015%. The sequenced material came from naive CD4+ T cells from blood. The receptor source for this set is a man aged 30 to 45 with type 1 diabetes. The CDR3 runs from the conserved cysteine through the conserved F or W. A D gene is named only where the DNA matches it firmly. A row's size may be missing; if present it is once, few, many or a size class.

d_gene,v_gene,j_gene,abundance,CDR3nt,CDR3aa
TRBD2,TRBV29-1,TRBJ2-7,few,TGCAGCGTTGAAGCGCGGGAGGAGGCCTACGAGCAGTACTTC,CSVEAREEAYEQYF
NA,TRBV30,TRBJ2-3,few,TGTGCCTGGAGTGTAATAGGGGGCACAGATACGCAGTATTTT,CAWSVIGGTDTQYF
NA,TRBV5-1,TRBJ2-2,NA,TGCGCCAGCAGCTTGAGGCCCAGGGGGGAGAACACCGGGGAGCTGTTTTTT,CASSLRPRGENTGELFF
TRBD2,TRBV7-3,TRBJ2-2,NA,TGTGCCAGCAGCCCCCCGGGGACTAGGGCGGCCGGGGAGCTGTTTTTT,CASSPPGTRAAGELFF
NA,TRBV7-9,TRBJ2-3,NA,TGTGCCAGCAGCATAAGCACAGATACGCAGTATTTT,CASSISTDTQYF
NA,TRBV5-1,TRBJ2-7,few,TGCGCCAGCAGCCTCGGTGAGGGCGAGCAGTACTTC,CASSLGEGEQYF
TRBD1,TRBV5-1,TRBJ2-3,few,TGCGCCAGCAGCTTAGGGGGCATCGTAGCAGATACGCAGTATTTT,CASSLGGIVADTQYF
TRBD2,TRBV27,TRBJ2-3,few,TGTGCCAGCAGTCCCACCCAGCGGGAGGAGTGGTATTTT,CASSPTQREEWYF
NA,TRBV5-1,TRBJ2-1,NA,TGCGCCAGCATCCCCGGCGGGGGCGTGTACAATGAGCAGTTCTTC,CASIPGGGVYNEQFF
TRBD1,TRBV7-2,TRBJ1-1,once,TGTGCCAGCAGCGGAAGACAGGGTTTGAACACTGAAGCTTTCTTT,CASSGRQGLNTEAFF
TRBD1,TRBV6-6,TRBJ1-2,NA,TGTGCCAGCAGCTACACCGGGACAGGGACCTATGGCTACACCTTC,CASSYTGTGTYGYTF
NA,TRBV7-9,TRBJ1-1,few,TGTGCCAGCAGCCCTTCTAACACTGAAGCTTTCTTT,CASSPSNTEAFF
NA,TRBV5-6,TRBJ2-7,NA,TGTGCCAGCAGCATGAGACAGGCCTACGAGCAGTACTTC,CASSMRQAYEQYF
TRBD1,TRBV27,TRBJ2-7,few,TGTGCCAGCAGTCCCCGGACAGGGCCCTACGAGCAGTACTTC,CASSPRTGPYEQYF